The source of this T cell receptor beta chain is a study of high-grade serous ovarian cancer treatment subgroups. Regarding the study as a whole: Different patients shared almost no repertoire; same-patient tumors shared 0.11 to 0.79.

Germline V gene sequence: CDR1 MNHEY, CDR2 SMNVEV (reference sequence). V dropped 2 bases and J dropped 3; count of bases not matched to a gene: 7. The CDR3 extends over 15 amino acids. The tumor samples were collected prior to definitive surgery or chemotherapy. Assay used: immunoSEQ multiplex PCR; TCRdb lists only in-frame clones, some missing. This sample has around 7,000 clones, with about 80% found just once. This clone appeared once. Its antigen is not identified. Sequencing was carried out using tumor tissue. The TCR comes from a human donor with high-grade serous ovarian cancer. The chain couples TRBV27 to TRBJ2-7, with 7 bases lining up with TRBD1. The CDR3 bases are TGTGCCAGCAGTTTAAGGACAGGAGACATCTACGAGCAGTACTTC. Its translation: CASSLRTGDIYEQYF.